Following are 15 T cell receptor beta chains from one sample sequenced in a study of vaccination and CD4 T cells after COVID-19 (dated by TCRdb to the early 2020s). The meaning of the sample's treatment or condition label: roughly nine-day PBMC culture with coronavirus spike peptide pools or control peptides (ViraFEST assay). Libraries were built with PCR. Instrument used: Illumina iSeq 100. At the Johns Hopkins FTIC core, DNA from the cultured CD4+ T cells underwent TCR sequencing with the Oncomine TCR Beta short-read assay. TCRdb cleaned the public reads at Q25 with fastp, built clones with MiXCR and kept in-frame beta chains. Identical CDR3 proteins give one entry, which carries the most common genes and DNA. This sample is represented by roughly 20,000 distinct CDR3 sequences; 60% to 85% of them were singletons. The biggest ten clones account for approximately 17% of the sample. Their antigens are not known.

Sequenced material: CD4+ T cells from blood, cultured in vitro, taken after SARS-CoV-2 vaccination. These receptors all come from a human donor who received a COVID-19 vaccine.

The chain carries TRBV20-1 and TRBJ2-6; D remains ambiguous. This CDR3 comprises 13 residues. V was trimmed by 5 bases and J by 1 base, leaving 6 bases between them. CDR1 is DFQATT, CDR2 SNEGSKA, per germline (reference sequence). The CDR3 here is CSAELSGANVLTF. CDR3 nucleotide sequence: TGCAGTGCTGAGTTGTCTGGGGCCAACGTCCTGACTTTC.

The chain employs TRBV6-1 and TRBJ2-7; TRBD2 aligns across 9 bases. The CDR3 contains 17 residues. The trim removed 4 bases at V and 0 bases at J, leaving 10 bases unmatched. Germline CDR1 MNHNS, CDR2 SASEGT. The CDR3 sequence: CASSGNSGGFNSYEQYF. The CDR3 DNA sequence: TGTGCCAGCAGTGGTAATAGCGGGGGATTTAACTCCTACGAGCAGTACTTC.

V gene TRBV6-1 combines with J gene TRBJ1-2; 9 nucleotides align to TRBD1. The J segment lost 2 bases and the V segment lost 3 bases, leaving 4 bases of the junction unmatched. CDR3 length: 15 amino acids. The germline V gene has CDR1 MNHNS and CDR2 SASEGT. This CDR3 reads CASSERQGGNYGYTF. The CDR3 nucleotides are TGTGCCAGCAGTGAGAGACAGGGGGGGAACTATGGCTACACCTTC.

The chain carries TRBV20-1 and TRBJ1-1; D uncertain. V lost 3 bases, J lost 4 bases, and 18 bases lay in between. CDR3 size: 15 residues. The V gene's germline CDR1 is DFQATT and CDR2 SNEGSKA (reference sequence). The CDR3 DNA reads as TGCAGTGCTAGTAGTGTGTCGCCCGGAGGCACTGAAGCTTTCTTT. Protein sequence: CSASSVSPGGTEAFF.

The rearrangement links TRBV6-1 to TRBJ2-7; D is unclear. Trimming cost V 3 bases and J 6 bases, with 12 bases left between them. The CDR3 consists of 13 residues. CDR1 MNHNS and CDR2 SASEGT come from the germline V gene. CDR3 protein: CASSDLVPGEQYF. The CDR3 nucleotides are TGTGCCAGCAGTGATCTGGTCCCTGGCGAGCAGTACTTC.

The DNA of the CDR3 is TGTGCCACCTCAGGAGGGGGCCGGGGGAACACTGAAGCTTTCTTT. Translation gives CATSGGGRGNTEAFF. The chain has TRBV24-1 and TRBJ1-1; the match to TRBD1 covers 7 bases. This CDR3 has 15 amino acids. Trimming at V came to 9 bases and at J to 1 base, leaving 10 bases not matched to a gene. CDR1 and CDR2 (germline): KGHDR, SFDVKD.

The genes are TRBV6-1 and TRBJ2-1; D is perhaps TRBD1 or TRBD2 (6 bases each). Germline CDR1 reads MNHNS; CDR2 reads SASEGT. The CDR3 runs 12 residues. Trimming left V 10 bases short and J 9 bases short, with 16 bases between. CDR3 in DNA: TGTGCCATCTCTCCGGGGGCGGGTGAGCAGTTCTTC. Protein sequence: CAISPGAGEQFF.

V gene TRBV20-1 combines with J gene TRBJ1-5; D ambiguous. Between the trimmed V and J ends, which lost 1 base and 6 bases, there was a span of 19 bases. Germline V lookup: CDR1 DFQATT, CDR2 SNEGSKA (reference sequence). The CDR3 has 16 amino acids. For the CDR3, the DNA is TGCAGTGCTAGAGTATTTTTTGAGGGTGAGGCTCAGCCCCAGCATTTT. Protein sequence: CSARVFFEGEAQPQHF.

The chain uses TRBV24-1 and TRBJ2-3; TRBD2 matches 8 bases. V was clipped by 2 bases and J by 2 bases; unmatched bases: 5. This CDR3 region has 16 residues. The germline gives CDR1 KGHDR, CDR2 SFDVKD. The CDR3 nucleotides are TGTGCCACCAGTGATTGGTTTAGCGGGGCCACAGATACGCAGTATTTT. This gives the protein CATSDWFSGATDTQYF.

The chain couples TRBV2 to TRBJ1-4; no reliable D call. Trimming cost V 5 bases and J 1 base, with 8 bases left between them. The CDR3 sequence is 14 residues long. Germline CDR1 reads SNHLY; CDR2 reads FYNNEI. The CDR3 loop reads CASSNWGTNEKLFF. Written as DNA, the CDR3 is TGTGCCAGCAGTAACTGGGGAACTAATGAAAAACTGTTTTTT.

The chain has TRBV6-1 and TRBJ2-5, with TRBD2 identical over 9 bases. CDR1 and CDR2 (germline): MNHNS, SASEGT. V lost 5 bases to trimming and J lost 5 bases; unmatched junction nucleotides: 9. CDR3 length: 15 amino acids. CDR3 amino acids: CASSTTGTSRETQYF. The DNA for the CDR3 is TGTGCCAGCAGTACTACCGGGACTAGCAGGGAGACCCAGTACTTC.

The rearrangement joins TRBV30 to TRBJ1-5, with D possibly matching TRBD1 (5 bases). The CDR3 covers 13 residues. V lost 1 base to trimming and J lost 9 bases, with 13 bases between them. From germline, CDR1 is GTSNPN and CDR2 SVGIG (reference sequence). The CDR3 is CAWSGQKGRPQHF. The DNA of the CDR3 is TGTGCCTGGAGTGGACAGAAGGGGCGGCCCCAGCATTTT.

V gene TRBV2 combines with J gene TRBJ2-3; D gene unclear. Germline assignment: CDR1 SNHLY and CDR2 FYNNEI. The CDR3 consists of 14 residues. With 1 base removed from V and 1 base from J, the gap between germline ends came to 6 bases. CDR3 DNA: TGTGCCAGCAGTGAAGAAGGAGGCACAGATACGCAGTATTTT. Translation: CASSEEGGTDTQYF.

This chain joins TRBV20-1 and TRBJ1-2; D is perhaps TRBD1 (5 bases). This CDR3 has 14 residues. Between the trimmed V and J ends, which lost 0 bases and 8 bases, there was a span of 16 bases. Per germline, CDR1 DFQATT and CDR2 SNEGSKA (reference sequence). The CDR3 loop reads CSARDILGTIGYTF. CDR3 DNA sequence: TGCAGTGCTAGAGATATCTTGGGGACCATAGGCTACACCTTC.

V is TRBV5-4 and J is TRBJ1-1; tentatively, D is TRBD1 (6 bases). Germline CDR1 reads SGHNT; CDR2 reads YYREEE (reference sequence). The V end lost 4 bases, the J end lost 3 bases, and 10 bases lay between the germline ends. The CDR3 is made up of 13 amino acids. The CDR3 sequence is CASSADRYTEAFF. In DNA form, the CDR3 reads TGTGCCAGCAGCGCGGACAGATACACTGAAGCTTTCTTT. Supplemented by reference TRBV5-4 and TRBJ1-1, the full variable domain reads ETGVTQSPTHLIKTRGQQVTLRCSSQSGHNTVSWYQQALGQGPQFIFQYYREEENGRGNFPPRFSGLQFPNYSSELNVNALELDDSALYLCASSADRYTEAFFGQGTRLTVV.